The TCR beta chain described here comes from a study of T cell repertoires in cytomegalovirus infection. About the study: Based on public TCR beta signatures, there were indications of CMV infection and of a matching HLA type.

One entry per CDR3 protein results from TCRdb running MiXCR on the reads. Seen here are 85,000 to 120,000 distinct CDR3 sequences, approximately 17% observed once, and the top ten hold about 8.8%. The TCR originated in a human donor in good health (CMV status not recorded). Some clones in this sample may be carry-over from other donors' samples. Sequenced sample: PBMCs.

The CDR3 loop is CASTRDPQGGYGYTF. The CDR3 bases are TGTGCCAGCACTAGGGACCCACAGGGGGGCTATGGCTACACCTTC. The chain is built from TRBV11-2 and TRBJ1-2, with 8 bases lining up with TRBD1. Germline V gene lookup returns CDR1 SGHAT and CDR2 FQNNGV. V trimming: 7 bases; J trimming: 4 bases; junction bases outside the gene matches: 11. This CDR3 contains 15 residues.